Detailed here is one TCR beta chain. The antigen is undetermined. This entry is derived from a study of cytomegalovirus exposure and HLA in healthy donors. There were likely unrecorded immune exposures, though donors were nominally healthy when sampled. Study observations and caveats: Sequencing had likely introduced a cluster of highly shared sequence variants as an artifact.

This PCR relied on a set of 60 Vbeta primers and 13 Jbeta primers. Assay used: immunoSEQ multiplex PCR; TCRdb lists only in-frame clones, some missing. The sample holds approximately 110,000 clones; approximately 80% are singletons and the top ten take roughly 2.2%. V was pared by 2 bases and J by 3 bases, with 11 bases between. Germline V CDR1 and CDR2: KGHSH, LQKENI. The CDR3 has 15 amino acids. The chain links TRBV18 to TRBJ2-1, with D possibly TRBD2 on 5 matching bases. The sequenced material came from PBMCs. The source of this sequence is a woman aged 25 to 39 in good health and CMV-seronegative. The CDR3 loop reads CASSPETINYNEQFF. The CDR3 bases are TGTGCCAGCTCACCAGAGACTATCAACTACAATGAGCAGTTCTTC.